The subject of this entry is one T cell receptor (beta chain). The table lists this clone with a few counts. Its antigen is not yet known. Base qualities are not provided; no much larger clone lies one nucleotide away. From a lookup of the germline V gene, CDR1 and CDR2 are MNHEY and SVGAGI. The CDR3 numbers 13 residues from cysteine through phenylalanine. Only the CDR3 DNA stays, 39 bases, in frame from base 1. V trim: 6 bases; J trim: 6 bases; unmatched bases: 7. TCRbeta CDR3 regions were amplified from genomic DNA by means of the immunoSEQ Assay, a bias-controlled multiplex PCR. Regarding the original processing steps: The number of nucleated cells in each sample was estimated by amplification of reference gene primers within the assay. Sequence reads were collapsed and filtered to measure the absolute abundance of every unique TCRbeta CDR3 rearrangement. Productive Simpson clonality was computed per sample as the square root of Simpson's diversity index over productive rearrangements. TCRdb stores this immuneACCESS table with in-frame sequences only. Part of the clones is absent; in the studies checked, under half of the shortfall reflects unresolved V genes, and no reason is known for the rest. V, J and clone size are those of that table, while D and trimming were read from the DNA. This sample is represented by 500,000 to 600,000 clones; less than 90% of them were singletons. Roughly 7.3% of the sample is held by the ten biggest clonotypes.

These data come from a study of blood T cell repertoires in COVID-19 (dated by TCRdb to 2018 to 2021). Background on the whole study: Samples from collaborators originated in the United States, Italy and Spain and spanned both the acute and convalescent phases of COVID-19. The material from the prospective study consisted of cDNA or gDNA derived from T cells, B-cell-depleted T cells, or PBMCs. Subjects who had been exposed to COVID-19, were actively infected with it, or had recovered from it provided the deeply sampled blood TCRbeta repertoires that made up the dataset. The repertoires were released in a freely available public database meant as a resource for research on the immune response to SARS-CoV-2. The samples were drawn from the first 160 participants of the ongoing ImmuneRACE study and from about 1,200 subjects provided by 6 global collaborators. A de-identified subject ID, COVID-19 status, age in years and sex were almost always included in the sample metadata. HLA class I and class II types, where available, came from metadata supplied by the sample provider rather than from assay-based typing. Paper-wide results and their limitations: How much clinical and demographic metadata was included differed by source and by participant, and the metadata was provided uncurated.

One collaborating source in Seattle enrolled patients while the patients were actively infected and followed the patients over time throughout the course of disease. Whole blood was collected in K2EDTA tubes by collaborating institutions according to the institutions' own protocols. Collaborator samples were shipped for TCRbeta analysis as frozen whole blood, isolated PBMCs, or DNA extracted from either sample type. The chain uses TRBV6-5 and TRBJ1-1, and 7 bases in between align with TRBD1. The sequence came from a woman in her forties or fifties with COVID-19, enrolled during active disease. The sequenced material came from peripheral blood. The DNA sequence is TGTGCCAGCAGGCCTGACAGGGACCCTGAAGCTTTCTTT. This codes for CASRPDRDPEAFF.